A selection of T cell receptor beta chains follows, all from one sample in a study of OX40 agonist ivuxolimab in advanced cancers. The protocol was immunoSEQ multiplex PCR, while the TCRdb copy is restricted to in-frame clones and leaves out a portion. The table shows over 40,000 clones, with 85% occurring only once. Specimen: CD4+ or CD8+ T cells sorted from blood, collected in a trial of the OX40 agonist ivuxolimab. The receptor source for this set is an adult with an advanced solid tumor such as melanoma, head and neck, liver or kidney cancer. Each CDR3 is given with its conserved first and last residue. Each record gives: clone size, D gene, J gene, V gene, CDR3 DNA, CDR3 protein. A D gene is named only where the DNA matches it firmly. For some rows the clone size is stated as once, few or many, or as a class when expanded; others skip it.

clone size: NA; D gene: TRBD2; J gene: TRBJ2-2; V gene: TRBV28; CDR3 DNA: TGTGCCAGTGTAGCGGGAGGGCCCGGCACCGGGGAGCTGTTTTTT; CDR3 protein: CASVAGGPGTGELFF
clone size: NA; D gene: NA; J gene: TRBJ2-2; V gene: TRBV6-4; CDR3 DNA: TGTGCCAGCAGCGGGGGTCTTAACACCGGGGAGCTGTTTTTT; CDR3 protein: CASSGGLNTGELFF
clone size: NA; D gene: NA; J gene: TRBJ1-5; V gene: TRBV18; CDR3 DNA: TGTGCCAGCTCACCGGGAGGGTACAATCAGCCCCAGCATTTT; CDR3 protein: CASSPGGYNQPQHF
clone size: few; D gene: NA; J gene: TRBJ2-1; V gene: TRBV9; CDR3 DNA: TGTGCCAGCAGCGTATCGTATCGGAATGAGCAGTTCTTC; CDR3 protein: CASSVSYRNEQFF
clone size: NA; D gene: TRBD1; J gene: TRBJ2-7; V gene: TRBV7-2; CDR3 DNA: TGTGCCAGCAGCGTGGCCGGGACAGGGGGCCCACAACTCTCTTACGAGCAGTACTTC; CDR3 protein: CASSVAGTGGPQLSYEQYF
clone size: NA; D gene: NA; J gene: TRBJ1-3; V gene: TRBV21-1; CDR3 DNA: TGTGCCAGTCCCCTCGCGGACACCATATATTTT; CDR3 protein: CASPLADTIYF
clone size: NA; D gene: NA; J gene: TRBJ2-7; V gene: TRBV7-8; CDR3 DNA: TGTGCCAGCAGCCCCCGGGTCCTCCCGGGGTACGAGCAGTACTTC; CDR3 protein: CASSPRVLPGYEQYF
clone size: once; D gene: NA; J gene: TRBJ2-7; V gene: TRBV6-5; CDR3 DNA: TGTGCCAGCAGGGGGGGCTACGAGCAGTACTTC; CDR3 protein: CASRGGYEQYF
clone size: NA; D gene: NA; J gene: TRBJ1-1; V gene: TRBV5-4; CDR3 DNA: TGTGCCAGCAGCTTGGAGCGTGACACTGAAGCTTTCTTT; CDR3 protein: CASSLERDTEAFF
clone size: NA; D gene: NA; J gene: TRBJ1-1; V gene: TRBV18; CDR3 DNA: TGTGCCAGCTCACCATATGAGGTTAAGTTCGCTGAAGCTTTCTTT; CDR3 protein: CASSPYEVKFAEAFF
clone size: few; D gene: NA; J gene: TRBJ1-2; V gene: TRBV2; CDR3 DNA: TGTGCCAGCAGTGGAGGTCAGGGCGGGGACTATGGCTACACCTTC; CDR3 protein: CASSGGQGGDYGYTF
clone size: NA; D gene: NA; J gene: TRBJ1-2; V gene: TRBV11-3; CDR3 DNA: TGTGCCAGCAGCTTAGGGCCCGCAATCTATGGCTACACCTTC; CDR3 protein: CASSLGPAIYGYTF
clone size: once; D gene: NA; J gene: TRBJ2-5; V gene: TRBV28; CDR3 DNA: TGTGCCAGCCGGGAAGGGGTGGAGACCCAGTACTTC; CDR3 protein: CASREGVETQYF
clone size: NA; D gene: NA; J gene: TRBJ2-6; V gene: TRBV7-2; CDR3 DNA: TGTGCCAGCAGCTTACGACCCCGGGGGTCTGGGGCCAACGTCCTGACTTTC; CDR3 protein: CASSLRPRGSGANVLTF
clone size: NA; D gene: TRBD2; J gene: TRBJ2-5; V gene: TRBV25-1; CDR3 DNA: TGTGCCAGCAGTGCTAGCGGGAGGCCACAAGAGACCCAGTACTTC; CDR3 protein: CASSASGRPQETQYF
clone size: NA; D gene: NA; J gene: TRBJ2-7; V gene: TRBV28; CDR3 DNA: TGTGCCAGCAGTTTTACCGGACGCAGCTCCTACGAGCAGTACTTC; CDR3 protein: CASSFTGRSSYEQYF
clone size: NA; D gene: NA; J gene: TRBJ1-1; V gene: TRBV7-6; CDR3 DNA: TGTGCCAGCAGCTTAAATTACAGGGAGAACACTGAAGCTTTCTTT; CDR3 protein: CASSLNYRENTEAFF
clone size: NA; D gene: NA; J gene: TRBJ1-2; V gene: TRBV10-1; CDR3 DNA: TGCGCCAGCCCCCGAGGGAGGGAGGGGGTTTACTATGGCTACACCTTC; CDR3 protein: CASPRGREGVYYGYTF
clone size: NA; D gene: NA; J gene: TRBJ1-3; V gene: TRBV4-1; CDR3 DNA: TGCGCCAGCAGCCAAGCGGGCAGGGCTTCTGGAAACACCATATATTTT; CDR3 protein: CASSQAGRASGNTIYF
clone size: NA; D gene: NA; J gene: TRBJ2-7; V gene: TRBV10-3; CDR3 DNA: TGTGCCATCAGACAAAGCTACGAGCAGTACTTC; CDR3 protein: CAIRQSYEQYF
clone size: few; D gene: NA; J gene: TRBJ1-2; V gene: TRBV27; CDR3 DNA: TGTGCCAGCAGTTCCGGGTCTCGGGGCTATGGCTACACCTTC; CDR3 protein: CASSSGSRGYGYTF
clone size: NA; D gene: NA; J gene: TRBJ1-1; V gene: TRBV19; CDR3 DNA: TGTGCCAGTATTCTTTCGGGGTACACTGAAGCTTTCTTT; CDR3 protein: CASILSGYTEAFF
clone size: NA; D gene: NA; J gene: TRBJ2-7; V gene: TRBV2; CDR3 DNA: TGTGCCAGCAGTGTTCCCGCCCTCTACGAGCAGTACTTC; CDR3 protein: CASSVPALYEQYF
clone size: NA; D gene: TRBD1; J gene: TRBJ1-2; V gene: TRBV19; CDR3 DNA: TGTGCCAGTAGTAGACAGGGATTTGGATATGGCTACACCTTC; CDR3 protein: CASSRQGFGYGYTF
clone size: NA; D gene: TRBD1; J gene: TRBJ1-2; V gene: TRBV6-5; CDR3 DNA: TGTGCCAGCAGTTACTCGAACAGGGGGGGAGGCTACACCTTC; CDR3 protein: CASSYSNRGGGYTF
clone size: NA; D gene: NA; J gene: TRBJ2-7; V gene: TRBV20-1; CDR3 DNA: TGCAGTGCTAGAGGTCTGGGGGGGCAGTACTTC; CDR3 protein: CSARGLGGQYF
clone size: NA; D gene: TRBD2; J gene: TRBJ2-7; V gene: TRBV7-2; CDR3 DNA: TGTGCCAGCAGCTTAATGGGACTAGGGCTCTACGAGCAGTACTTC; CDR3 protein: CASSLMGLGLYEQYF
clone size: NA; D gene: NA; J gene: TRBJ2-5; V gene: TRBV29-1; CDR3 DNA: TGCAGCGTTGAAGTAAATGGCGGGATGGGCGAGACCCAGTACTTC; CDR3 protein: CSVEVNGGMGETQYF
clone size: NA; D gene: NA; J gene: TRBJ2-7; V gene: TRBV5-3; CDR3 DNA: TGTGCCAGAAGCTTGTGGCGGGGAACCTACGAGCAGTACTTC; CDR3 protein: CARSLWRGTYEQYF
clone size: NA; D gene: TRBD2; J gene: TRBJ2-3; V gene: TRBV5-6; CDR3 DNA: TGTGCCAGCAGCTTCCGTGCTAGCGGGAGATCAGATACGCAGTATTTT; CDR3 protein: CASSFRASGRSDTQYF
clone size: NA; D gene: NA; J gene: TRBJ1-2; V gene: TRBV28; CDR3 DNA: TGTGCCAGCAGTTTTTGGGGTGGCTACACCTTC; CDR3 protein: CASSFWGGYTF
clone size: NA; D gene: TRBD1; J gene: TRBJ2-5; V gene: TRBV28; CDR3 DNA: TGTGCCAGTGGGACAGTACTAGAGACCCAGTACTTC; CDR3 protein: CASGTVLETQYF